This record concerns one T cell receptor beta chain sequence. The protocol was immunoSEQ multiplex PCR, while the TCRdb copy is restricted to in-frame clones and leaves out a portion. Of tens of thousands of clones in the sample, 83% were seen once. This record comes from a study of T cell clones after liver transplantation. Study background: TCRbeta sequencing after a pre-transplant mixed lymphocyte reaction identified graft-donor-reactive clones, later tracked in post-transplant blood. At least one year of complete immunosuppression withdrawal without enzymes over twice normal defined tolerance.

This CDR3 has 15 residues. The germline V gene has CDR1 SGHNT and CDR2 YYREEE (reference sequence). Unmatched junction bases numbered 5, after V lost 0 bases and J lost 4 bases. The chain combines TRBV5-4 with TRBJ2-5; TRBD2 agrees at 8 bases. The sequence derives from a human patient who received a liver transplant. Some T cells may possibly be graft donor cells. The source was CD4+ T cells from blood, collected at the 22-month timepoint. The DNA for the CDR3 is TGTGCCAGCAGCTTGGTTGGACGGGGGGGAGAGACCCAGTACTTC. Its translation is CASSLVGRGGETQYF. Full variable domain (missing parts from reference TRBV5-4 and TRBJ2-5): ETGVTQSPTHLIKTRGQQVTLRCSSQSGHNTVSWYQQALGQGPQFIFQYYREEENGRGNFPPRFSGLQFPNYSSELNVNALELDDSALYLCASSLVGRGGETQYFGPGTRLLVL.